Detailed here is one T cell receptor beta chain. These data belong to a study of blood T cell repertoires in COVID-19. CDR3 length: 14 residues. After removal of 6 bases from V and 12 bases from J, the junction contained 10 bases not matched to a gene. The repertoire was sequenced with immunoSEQ multiplex PCR; TCRdb's copy has only in-frame clones and lacks some. The data hold under 45,000 clones, with 83% observed a single time. The rearrangement joins TRBV23-1 to TRBJ2-7; 14 bases fit TRBD2. TRBV23-1 is known as an ORF, though its function is uncertain. Specimen: peripheral blood. The origin of this receptor is a woman older than 75 with active or convalescent COVID-19. The CDR3 spells CASRYGLAGGPGYF. The CDR3 DNA sequence: TGCGCCAGCAGATACGGACTAGCGGGAGGACCGGGGTACTTC.